Each of the 32 T cell receptor beta chains below was sequenced from the same sample in a study of cytomegalovirus exposure and HLA in healthy donors. PCR involved 60 Vbeta and 13 Jbeta primers. Using immunoSEQ multiplex PCR, the repertoire was profiled, and TCRdb retains in-frame clones only, with some absent. The table lists approximately 150,000 clones. The sequenced sample consisted of PBMCs. All receptors come from a woman aged 18-35 years in good health and CMV-seronegative.

In DNA, the CDR3 is TGTGCCAGCAGTTTACCAGGGGCGAACGAGCAGTACTTC. It is translated as CASSLPGANEQYF. V and J are TRBV27 and TRBJ2-7; D may be TRBD1 (6 bases). In germline, CDR1 is MNHEY, CDR2 SMNVEV (reference sequence). Trimming stripped 2 bases from V and 5 bases from J, with 10 bases between. The CDR3 totals 13 residues.

V is TRBV19 and J is TRBJ2-1; 11 bases align to TRBD2. J lost 3 bases, V lost 8 bases, and 3 bases had no gene match. CDR3 length: 14 amino acids. The V gene's germline CDR1 is LNHDA and CDR2 SQIVND (reference sequence). This chain's CDR3 is CASDSGGGYNEQFF. The CDR3 DNA reads as TGTGCCAGTGATAGCGGGGGGGGCTACAATGAGCAGTTCTTC.

The genes are TRBV27 and TRBJ1-5; 7 bases match TRBD1. This CDR3 comprises 16 residues. The germline gives CDR1 MNHEY, CDR2 SMNVEV (reference sequence). Trimming removed 5 bases from V and 5 bases from J; junction bases left unmatched: 12. CDR3 in DNA: TGTGCCAGCAGTCCTTTGCCAGGGACAGCCGATCAGCCCCAGCATTTT. Translated: CASSPLPGTADQPQHF.

The V and J genes are TRBV19 and TRBJ2-1; 9 bases map to TRBD2. This CDR3 contains 15 residues. Per germline, CDR1 LNHDA and CDR2 SQIVND (reference sequence). The J segment lost 5 bases and the V segment lost 2 bases, leaving 4 bases of the junction unmatched. The CDR3 sequence: CASSIQLAGNNEQFF. The CDR3 bases are TGTGCCAGTAGTATACAGCTAGCGGGGAACAATGAGCAGTTCTTC.

The chain links TRBV18 to TRBJ2-4; the match to TRBD2 covers 9 bases. Germline V lookup: CDR1 KGHSH, CDR2 LQKENI. J gave up 4 bases and V 3 bases, and 1 base lay outside the gene matches. CDR3 length equals 14 residues. CDR3 DNA: TGTGCCAGCTCACCTAGCGGGAGTAAAAACATTCAGTACTTC. Translating it yields CASSPSGSKNIQYF.

The chain is built from TRBV6-6 and TRBJ2-7, with 10 bases aligning to TRBD2. Trimming cost V 0 bases and J 9 bases; bases outside gene matches: 11. The CDR3 loop spans 16 amino acids. Germline CDR1 is MNHNY and CDR2 is SVGAGI (reference sequence). DNA of the CDR3: TGTGCCAGCAGTTACTCGAGGCTAGCGGGAGAGGTCGGGCAGTACGTC. This translates into CASSYSRLAGEVGQYV.

V usage is TRBV23-1 and J usage is TRBJ2-3; D is unresolved. TRBV23-1 is known as an ORF, though its function is uncertain. V was shortened by 2 bases and J by 5 bases, with 20 bases between the two germline ends. The CDR3 covers 17 residues. The CDR3 bases are TGCGCCAGCAGTCAACGTTATAGCTTCTCCACCTTAGATACGCAGTATTTT. Its protein is CASSQRYSFSTLDTQYF.

The genes are TRBV7-2 and TRBJ2-1; a possible D gene is TRBD1 (6 bases). Germline V gives CDR1 SGHTA, CDR2 FQGNSA. This CDR3 contains 16 residues. Trimming shortened V by 6 bases and J by 0 bases, and 15 bases separated the two germline ends. In DNA, the CDR3 is TGTGCCAGCAGATCTAGAACAGGGAACTCCTACAATGAGCAGTTCTTC. Translated: CASRSRTGNSYNEQFF.

The chain carries TRBV28 and TRBJ2-1, with D possibly matching TRBD2 (6 bases). Germline CDR1 reads MDHEN; CDR2 reads SYDVKM. The length of the CDR3 is 13 residues. Trimming shortened V by 7 bases and J by 1 base, and 8 bases separated the two germline ends. CDR3 nucleotides: TGTGCCAGCAAAAGCGGGTCCTACAATGAGCAGTTCTTC. Protein: CASKSGSYNEQFF.

V is TRBV7-9 and J is TRBJ2-3, with D possibly being TRBD2 (6 bases). The V and J ends lost 1 base and 5 bases respectively, with 16 bases between them. The CDR3 is 16 amino acids. The germline V gene encodes CDR1 SEHNR and CDR2 FQNEAQ (reference sequence). The CDR3 spells CASSLVREWEGDTQYF. The CDR3 bases are TGTGCCAGCAGCTTAGTACGGGAGTGGGAAGGAGATACGCAGTATTTT.

The chain couples TRBV27 to TRBJ2-7, with 7 bases aligning to TRBD1. Germline trimming cut 4 bases from V and 2 bases from J; bases unmatched to any gene: 5. The germline CDR1 and CDR2 sequences are MNHEY and SMNVEV (reference sequence). The CDR3 totals 14 residues. DNA for the CDR3: TGTGCCAGCAGTTATCGGGACAGAGCCTACGAGCAGTACTTC. It yields the protein CASSYRDRAYEQYF.

The rearrangement uses TRBV4-3 and TRBJ2-1; D is possibly TRBD1 (5 bases). V was shortened by 0 bases and J by 7 bases, with 16 bases between the two germline ends. Germline V CDR1 and CDR2: LGHNA, YSLEER. The CDR3 spans 16 residues. As DNA, the CDR3 is TGCGCCAGCAGCCAAGAAACGGCCCAAAGGGGAAATGAGCAGTTCTTC. Translated, it gives CASSQETAQRGNEQFF.

CDR3 sequence reads: CASRAGKSYEQYF. The CDR3 DNA follows: TGTGCCAGCAGAGCAGGGAAGTCCTACGAGCAGTACTTC. The chain links TRBV6-1 to TRBJ2-7, with TRBD1 as a possible D gene (5 bases). Trimming left V 6 bases short and J 1 base short, with 10 bases between. CDR1 and CDR2 (germline): MNHNS, SASEGT. The CDR3 is 13 residues long.

The chain employs TRBV9 and TRBJ2-1, with unresolved D. Germline V gene data show CDR1 as SGDLS and CDR2 as YYNGEE. V gave up 4 bases and J gave up 4 bases, with 15 bases separating them. The CDR3 sequence is 15 residues long. In DNA, the CDR3 is TGTGCCAGCAGCCTAATAGAGCGTCCGTACAATGAGCAGTTCTTC. Its translation: CASSLIERPYNEQFF.

The rearrangement uses TRBV30 and TRBJ1-1; D ambiguous. CDR3 size: 12 residues. The V gene's germline CDR1 is GTSNPN and CDR2 SVGIG (reference sequence). Trimming removed 3 bases from V and 8 bases from J, with 13 bases in between. CDR3 sequence: CAWRIPSAEAFF. CDR3 nucleotide sequence: TGTGCCTGGAGGATTCCGAGCGCGGAAGCTTTCTTT. Combining the CDR3 with reference TRBV30 and TRBJ1-1 gives the whole variable domain SQTIHQWPATLVQPVGSPLSLECTVEGTSNPNLYWYRQAAGRGLQLLFYSVGIGQISSEVPQNLSASRPQDRQFILSSKKLLLSDSGFYLCAWRIPSAEAFFGQGTRLTVV.

The chain uses TRBV7-2 and TRBJ2-2; D possibly corresponds to TRBD2 (7 bases). Germline values: CDR1 SGHTA, CDR2 FQGNSA. The CDR3 extends over 17 amino acids. Trimming took 1 base from V and 0 from J, leaving 12 bases between them. The CDR3 DNA sequence: TGTGCCAGCAGCTTAGTGGGAGGGGGGGCGAACACCGGGGAGCTGTTTTTT. It is translated as CASSLVGGGANTGELFF.

The CDR3: CASSLEARDRYNEQFF. Written as DNA, the CDR3 is TGCGCCAGCAGCTTGGAGGCCCGGGACAGGTACAATGAGCAGTTCTTC. The genes are TRBV5-1 and TRBJ2-1; TRBD1 agrees at 8 bases. Germline trimming cut 0 bases from V and 4 bases from J; bases unmatched to any gene: 6. Germline V gives CDR1 SGHRS, CDR2 YFSETQ. This CDR3 contains 16 residues.

The V gene is TRBV4-2, the J gene TRBJ1-3; D is unclear. The CDR3 sequence is 18 residues long. Germline V gene lookup returns CDR1 LGHNA and CDR2 YNFKEQ. The V end was cut by 0 bases, the J end by 0 bases, with 15 bases between. CDR3 DNA sequence: TGTGCCAGCAGCCAAGAACTAGTGGGGAGAAGCTCTGGAAACACCATATATTTT. It is translated as CASSQELVGRSSGNTIYF.

The CDR3 sequence: CASSPGQGMDTQYF. The DNA of the CDR3 is TGCGCCAGCAGCCCGGGACAGGGAATGGATACGCAGTATTTT. The chain couples TRBV5-1 to TRBJ2-3, with TRBD1 matching over 9 bases. Trimming took 4 bases from V and 6 from J; bases not matched to a gene: 6. CDR1 is SGHRS, CDR2 YFSETQ, per germline. The CDR3 is 14 residues long.

The chain couples TRBV29-1 to TRBJ2-1; a weak D match, TRBD2 (5 bases). The germline V gene has CDR1 SQVTM and CDR2 ANQGSEA. The CDR3 has 11 amino acids. V lost 5 bases and J 9 bases, leaving 11 bases between the germline ends. CDR3 residues: CSVSGGGEQFF. The CDR3, as DNA: TGCAGCGTTTCTGGAGGCGGTGAGCAGTTCTTC.

V gene TRBV25-1 combines with J gene TRBJ1-1, with a tentative D call TRBD1 (6 bases). CDR1 is MGHDK, CDR2 SYGVNS, per germline. CDR3 size: 12 residues. V lost 9 bases to trimming and J lost 4 bases, with 12 bases between them. CDR3 residues: CARRDTTTEAFF. The DNA for the CDR3 is TGTGCCAGGAGGGACACCACCACTGAAGCTTTCTTT. Supplemented by reference TRBV25-1 and TRBJ1-1, the full variable domain reads EADIYQTPRYLVIGTGKKITLECSQTMGHDKMYWYQQDPGMELHLIHYSYGVNSTEKGDLSSESTVSRIRTEHFPLTLESARPSHTSQYLCARRDTTTEAFFGQGTRLTVV.

The chain recombines TRBV6-1 with TRBJ2-6; D is ambiguous. V lost 2 bases to trimming and J lost 2 bases, with 10 bases between them. This CDR3 comprises 16 residues. Germline V CDR1 and CDR2: MNHNS, SASEGT. CDR3 in DNA: TGTGCCAGCAGTGAATCCGCAGGTACTGGGGCCAACGTCCTGACTTTC. It encodes CASSESAGTGANVLTF.

As to this clone: Other DNA sequences in the same sample also yield this CDR3. The chain recombines TRBV7-9 with TRBJ1-2; TRBD1 matches at 9 bases. The germline V gene has CDR1 SEHNR and CDR2 FQNEAQ (reference sequence). The V and J ends lost 4 bases and 4 bases, in that order; junction bases with no gene match: 1. The CDR3 consists of 13 residues. CDR3 protein: CASSSTGGYGYTF. The CDR3 DNA reads as TGTGCCAGCAGCTCGACAGGGGGCTATGGCTACACCTTC. The variable domain in full, completed from reference TRBV7-9 and TRBJ1-2, reads DTGVSQNPRHKITKRGQNVTFRCDPISEHNRLYWYRQTLGQGPEFLTYFQNEAQLEKSRLLSDRFSAERPKGSFSTLEIQRTEQGDSAMYLCASSSTGGYGYTFGSGTRLTVV.

V usage is TRBV2 and J usage is TRBJ2-2, with D perhaps matching TRBD1 (5 bases). The CDR3 is made up of 14 amino acids. V was cut by 9 bases and J by 4 bases, with 15 bases left in between. The germline V gene encodes CDR1 SNHLY and CDR2 FYNNEI. The CDR3 DNA follows: TGTGCCAGTAATTCAAGGGGTGGCACCGGGGAGCTGTTTTTT. It specifies CASNSRGGTGELFF.

The gene calls are TRBV2 and TRBJ2-6; 11 positions match TRBD2. The CDR3 consists of 17 residues. The germline gives CDR1 SNHLY, CDR2 FYNNEI. Trimming cost V 4 bases and J 0 bases; bases outside gene matches: 2. In DNA, the CDR3 is TGTGCCAGCAGTGTAGCGGGAGGGAACTCTGGGGCCAACGTCCTGACTTTC. Protein sequence: CASSVAGGNSGANVLTF.

The V call is TRBV25-1, the J call TRBJ1-2; D unresolved. Germline CDR1 is MGHDK and CDR2 is SYGVNS. The CDR3 covers 12 residues. V was shortened by 5 bases and J by 8 bases, with 12 bases between the two germline ends. CDR3 loop: CASSISGEGYTF. The CDR3 coding sequence is TGTGCCAGCAGTATATCGGGAGAAGGCTACACCTTC.

The rearrangement uses TRBV5-1 and TRBJ2-2; D may be TRBD2 (5 bases). Germline CDR1 reads SGHRS; CDR2 reads YFSETQ. V gave up 4 bases and J gave up 4 bases, with 8 bases separating them. This CDR3 is built from 13 residues. CDR3 region: CASSRTPTGELFF. The CDR3 DNA sequence: TGCGCCAGCAGCCGGACTCCCACCGGGGAGCTGTTTTTT.

The chain employs TRBV10-1 and TRBJ2-5; TRBD2 aligns across 9 bases. Germline V gene sequence: CDR1 WNHNN, CDR2 SYGVQD (reference sequence). The CDR3 is 16 amino acids. V shed 3 bases, J shed 4 bases, and the junction held 9 bases outside the gene matches. This chain's CDR3 is CASSDRRLAGRETQYF. The CDR3, as DNA: TGCGCCAGCAGTGACCGGCGGCTAGCGGGAAGAGAGACCCAGTACTTC.

The V gene is TRBV9, the J gene TRBJ1-2; 8 bases align to TRBD1. The CDR3 consists of 14 residues. With V trimmed by 8 bases and J by 5 bases, 11 bases remained unmatched. Germline V lookup: CDR1 SGDLS, CDR2 YYNGEE. The CDR3 DNA sequence: TGTGCCAGTTTAGACAGGACAGGGCGGTATGGCTACACCTTC. Amino acids: CASLDRTGRYGYTF. The variable domain in full, with the rest retrieved from reference TRBV9 and TRBJ1-2, is DSGVTQTPKHLITATGQRVTLRCSPRSGDLSVYWYQQSLDQGLQFLIQYYNGEERAKGNILERFSAQQFPDLHSELNLSSLELGDSALYFCASLDRTGRYGYTFGSGTRLTVV.

The chain couples TRBV9 to TRBJ2-7; tentatively, D is TRBD1 (5 bases). V lost 5 bases and J lost 1, with 10 bases in between. Germline V gene data show CDR1 as SGDLS and CDR2 as YYNGEE. This CDR3 region has 13 residues. The CDR3 DNA sequence: TGTGCCAGCAGTGGGGCGGATTCCTACGAGCAGTACTTC. This encodes CASSGADSYEQYF.

CDR3 DNA: TGTGCCAGCAGCCAAGATCGAGCATCGGGACAGGGTACCGGTAGCACTGAAGCTTTCTTT. Encoded protein: CASSQDRASGQGTGSTEAFF. This chain connects TRBV4-2 to TRBJ1-1; TRBD1 agrees at 9 bases. Germline V gives CDR1 LGHNA, CDR2 YNFKEQ. The V and J ends lost 0 bases and 4 bases, in that order; junction bases with no gene match: 18. The CDR3 contains 20 residues.

The chain links TRBV7-8 to TRBJ2-7; TRBD1 matches at 7 bases. Losses at the gene ends were 1 base for V and 2 bases for J; bases not matched to a gene: 5. Germline V lookup: CDR1 SGHVS, CDR2 FQNEAQ. The CDR3 runs to 15 residues. For the CDR3, the DNA is TGTGCCAGCAGCTTAGGGGGGACAGTGACCTACGAGCAGTACTTC. Amino acid sequence: CASSLGGTVTYEQYF.